The entry below gives a single TCR beta chain sequence along with its context. Its target is not known. The CDR3 covers 15 residues. V gave up 1 base and J gave up 2 bases, with 11 bases separating them. CDR1 LNHNV and CDR2 YYDKDF come from the germline V gene (reference sequence). The data are from a study of identical twins. Overall study results and limits: There was an excess of low generation probability in the out-of-frame alpha sequences that twins shared.

TCRdb reprocessed the 5' RACE reads via MiXCR and lists one record per CDR3 protein. The sample lists 500,000 to 550,000 distinct CDR3 sequences, approximately 20% occurring once. These sequences were also reported in another study, on yellow fever vaccine responses in identical twins.

The chain carries TRBV15 and TRBJ2-5, with D possibly matching TRBD2 (6 bases). This TCR derives from a woman under 30 in good health. The sample comprised CD4+ T cells sorted from blood. Here the CDR3 DNA reads TGTGCCACCAGCAGAGCACGGGGGATACAAGAGACCCAGTACTTC. The encoded protein is CATSRARGIQETQYF. Supplemented by reference TRBV15 and TRBJ2-5, the full variable domain reads DAMVIQNPRYQVTQFGKPVTLSCSQTLNHNVMYWYQQKSSQAPKLLFHYYDKDFNNEADTPDNFQSRRPNTSFCFLDIRSPGLGDTAMYLCATSRARGIQETQYFGPGTRLLVL.